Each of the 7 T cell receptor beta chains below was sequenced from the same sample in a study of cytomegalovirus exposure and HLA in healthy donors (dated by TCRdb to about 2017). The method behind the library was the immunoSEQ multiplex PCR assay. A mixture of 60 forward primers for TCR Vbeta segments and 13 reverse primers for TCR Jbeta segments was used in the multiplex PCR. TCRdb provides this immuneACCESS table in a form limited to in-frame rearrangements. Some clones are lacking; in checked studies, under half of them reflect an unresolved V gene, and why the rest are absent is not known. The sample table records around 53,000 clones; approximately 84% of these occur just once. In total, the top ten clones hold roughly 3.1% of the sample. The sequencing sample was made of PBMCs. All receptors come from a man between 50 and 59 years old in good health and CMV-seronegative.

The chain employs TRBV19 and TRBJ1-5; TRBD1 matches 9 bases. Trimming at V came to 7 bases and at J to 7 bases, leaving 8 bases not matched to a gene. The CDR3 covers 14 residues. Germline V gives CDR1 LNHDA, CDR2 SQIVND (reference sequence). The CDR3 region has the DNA TGTGCCAGTACCCCGGACAGGGGATCACAGCCCCAGCATTTT. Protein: CASTPDRGSQPQHF.

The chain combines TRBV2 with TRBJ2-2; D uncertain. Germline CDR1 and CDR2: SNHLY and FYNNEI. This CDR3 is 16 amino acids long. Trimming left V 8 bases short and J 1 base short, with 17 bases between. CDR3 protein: CASSLALRKNTGELFF. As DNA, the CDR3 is TGTGCCAGCTCATTAGCCTTGCGAAAGAACACCGGGGAGCTGTTTTTT.

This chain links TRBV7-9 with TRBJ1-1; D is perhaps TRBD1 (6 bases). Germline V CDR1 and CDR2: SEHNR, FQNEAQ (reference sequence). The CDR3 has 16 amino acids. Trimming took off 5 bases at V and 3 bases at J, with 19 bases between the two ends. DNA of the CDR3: TGTGCCAGCAGCACACCGACAGGCCGATCTGACACTGAAGCTTTCTTT. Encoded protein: CASSTPTGRSDTEAFF.

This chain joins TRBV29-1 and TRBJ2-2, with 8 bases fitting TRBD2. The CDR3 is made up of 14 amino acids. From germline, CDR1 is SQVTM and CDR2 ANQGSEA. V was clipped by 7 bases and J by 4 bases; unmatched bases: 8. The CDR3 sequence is CSAGPGGGTGELFF. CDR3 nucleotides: TGCAGCGCCGGACCGGGAGGGGGCACCGGGGAGCTGTTTTTT.

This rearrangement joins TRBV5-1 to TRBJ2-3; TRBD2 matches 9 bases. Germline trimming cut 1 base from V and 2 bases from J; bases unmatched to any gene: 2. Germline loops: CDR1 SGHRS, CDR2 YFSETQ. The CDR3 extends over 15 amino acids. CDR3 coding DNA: TGCGCCAGCAGCTTGCGCGGGGGGGCCACAGATACGCAGTATTTT. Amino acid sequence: CASSLRGGATDTQYF.

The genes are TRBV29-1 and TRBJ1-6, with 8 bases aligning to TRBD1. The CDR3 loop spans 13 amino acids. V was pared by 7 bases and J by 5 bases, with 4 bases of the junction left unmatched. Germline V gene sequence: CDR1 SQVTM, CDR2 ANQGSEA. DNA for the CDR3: TGCAGCGCCCAGACAGGGGATAATTCACCCCTCCACTTT. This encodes CSAQTGDNSPLHF.

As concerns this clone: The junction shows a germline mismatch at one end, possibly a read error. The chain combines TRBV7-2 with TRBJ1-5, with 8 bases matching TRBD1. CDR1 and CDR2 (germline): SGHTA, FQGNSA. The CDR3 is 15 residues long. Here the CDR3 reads CASSFDRGGNQSQHF. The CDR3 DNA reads TGTGCCAGCAGCTTTGACAGGGGAGGCAATCAGTCCCAGCATTTT.